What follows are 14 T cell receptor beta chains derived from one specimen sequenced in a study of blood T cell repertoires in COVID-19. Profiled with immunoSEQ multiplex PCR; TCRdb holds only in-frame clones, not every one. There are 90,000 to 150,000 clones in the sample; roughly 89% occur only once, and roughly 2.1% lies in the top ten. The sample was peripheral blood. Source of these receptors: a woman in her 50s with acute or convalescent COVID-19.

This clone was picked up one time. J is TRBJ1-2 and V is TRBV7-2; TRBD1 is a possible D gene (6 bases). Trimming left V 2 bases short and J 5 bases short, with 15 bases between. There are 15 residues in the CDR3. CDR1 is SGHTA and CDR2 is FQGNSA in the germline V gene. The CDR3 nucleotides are TGTGCCAGCAGCTTAACGGGGGGCGGTATTTATGGCTACACCTTC. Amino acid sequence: CASSLTGGGIYGYTF.

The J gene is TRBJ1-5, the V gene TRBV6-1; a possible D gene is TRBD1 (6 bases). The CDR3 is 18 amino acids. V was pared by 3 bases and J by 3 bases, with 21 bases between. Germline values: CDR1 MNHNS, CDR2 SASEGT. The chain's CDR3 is CASSDGPGGQAANQPQHF. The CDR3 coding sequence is TGTGCCAGCAGTGACGGTCCGGGGGGCCAGGCTGCCAATCAGCCCCAGCATTTT.

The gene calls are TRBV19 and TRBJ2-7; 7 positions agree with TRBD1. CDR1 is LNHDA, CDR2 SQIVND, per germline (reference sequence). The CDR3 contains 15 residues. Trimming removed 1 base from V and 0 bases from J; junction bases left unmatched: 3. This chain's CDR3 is CASSIAGTDSYEQYF. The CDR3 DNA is TGTGCCAGTAGTATAGCCGGGACAGACTCCTACGAGCAGTACTTC.

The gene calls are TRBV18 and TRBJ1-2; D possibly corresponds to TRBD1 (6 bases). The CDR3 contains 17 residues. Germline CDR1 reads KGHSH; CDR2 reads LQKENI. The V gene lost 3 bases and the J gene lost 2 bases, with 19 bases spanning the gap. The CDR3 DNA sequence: TGTGCCAGCTCACCGTCAGGGGTCAGCTATGGGAACTATGGCTACACCTTC. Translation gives CASSPSGVSYGNYGYTF.

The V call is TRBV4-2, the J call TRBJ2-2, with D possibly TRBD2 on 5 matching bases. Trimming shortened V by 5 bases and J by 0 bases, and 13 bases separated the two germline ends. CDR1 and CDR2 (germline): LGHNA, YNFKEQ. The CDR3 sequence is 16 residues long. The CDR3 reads CASSEMSGTNTGELFF. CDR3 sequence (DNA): TGTGCCAGCAGCGAGATGTCGGGGACGAACACCGGGGAGCTGTTTTTT.

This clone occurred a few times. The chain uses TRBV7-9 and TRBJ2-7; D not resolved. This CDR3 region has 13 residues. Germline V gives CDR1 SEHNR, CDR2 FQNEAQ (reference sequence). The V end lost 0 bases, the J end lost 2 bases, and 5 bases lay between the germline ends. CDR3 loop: CASSLATTYEQYF. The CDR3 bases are TGTGCCAGCAGCTTAGCGACAACCTACGAGCAGTACTTC.

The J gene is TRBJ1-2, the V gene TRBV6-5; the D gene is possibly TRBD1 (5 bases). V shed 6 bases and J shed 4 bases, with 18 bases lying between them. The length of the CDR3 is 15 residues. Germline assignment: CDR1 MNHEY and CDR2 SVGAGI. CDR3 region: CASSRAADRAYGYTF. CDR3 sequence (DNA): TGTGCCAGCAGCAGAGCCGCCGACAGAGCCTATGGCTACACCTTC.

DNA for the CDR3: TGTGCCAGCAGTGAAATATCCGGGACTGCAGAACCCACAGATACGCAGTATTTT. It codes for CASSEISGTAEPTDTQYF. V and J are TRBV2 and TRBJ2-3, with D possibly TRBD2 on 6 matching bases. Trimming stripped 2 bases from V and 2 bases from J, with 20 bases between. This CDR3 is 18 amino acids long. Germline values: CDR1 SNHLY, CDR2 FYNNEI.

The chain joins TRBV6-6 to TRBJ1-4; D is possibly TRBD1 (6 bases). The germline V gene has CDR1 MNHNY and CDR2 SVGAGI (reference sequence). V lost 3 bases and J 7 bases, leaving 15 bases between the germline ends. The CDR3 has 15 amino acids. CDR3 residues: CASSYSGQGGEKLFF. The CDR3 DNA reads TGTGCCAGCAGTTATTCCGGACAAGGGGGTGAAAAACTGTTTTTT.

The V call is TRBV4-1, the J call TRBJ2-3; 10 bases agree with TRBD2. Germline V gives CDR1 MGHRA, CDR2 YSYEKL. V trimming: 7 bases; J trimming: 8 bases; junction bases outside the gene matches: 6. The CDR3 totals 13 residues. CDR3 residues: CASKSGGAPTQYF. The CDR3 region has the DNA TGCGCCAGCAAAAGCGGGGGGGCCCCTACGCAGTATTTT.

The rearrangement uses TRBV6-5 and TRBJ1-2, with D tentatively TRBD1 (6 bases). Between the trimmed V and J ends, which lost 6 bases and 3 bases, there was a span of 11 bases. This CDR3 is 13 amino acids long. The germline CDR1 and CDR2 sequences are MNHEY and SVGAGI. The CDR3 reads CASRLQGYYGYTF. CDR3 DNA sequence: TGTGCCAGCAGGTTACAGGGTTACTATGGCTACACCTTC.

The CDR3 DNA is TGCGCCAGCAGCCAAGTCTTTGGACTTGAAGCTTTCTTT. This codes for CASSQVFGLEAFF. The gene calls are TRBV4-3 and TRBJ1-1; D unclear. CDR1 LGHNA and CDR2 YSLEER come from the germline V gene. The CDR3 is 13 residues long. Trimming took 1 base from V and 7 from J, leaving 10 bases between them.

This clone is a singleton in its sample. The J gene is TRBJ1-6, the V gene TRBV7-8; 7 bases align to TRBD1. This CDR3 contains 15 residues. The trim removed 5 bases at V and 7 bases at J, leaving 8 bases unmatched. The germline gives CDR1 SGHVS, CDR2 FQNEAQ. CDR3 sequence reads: CASSRQGGKNSPLHF. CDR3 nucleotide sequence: TGTGCCAGCAGCCGACAGGGTGGAAAGAATTCACCCCTCCACTTT. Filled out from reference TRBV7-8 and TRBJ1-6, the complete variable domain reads GAGVSQSPRYKVAKRGQDVALRCDPISGHVSLFWYQQALGQGPEFLTYFQNEAQLDKSGLPSDRFFAERPEGSVSTLKIQRTQQEDSAVYLCASSRQGGKNSPLHFGNGTRLTVT.

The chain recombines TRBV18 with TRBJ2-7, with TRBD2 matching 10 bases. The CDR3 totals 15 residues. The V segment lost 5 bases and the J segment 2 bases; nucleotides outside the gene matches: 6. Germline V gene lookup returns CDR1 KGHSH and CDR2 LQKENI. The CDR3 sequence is CASSLGLARTYEQYF. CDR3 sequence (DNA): TGTGCCAGCTCATTGGGACTAGCGAGAACCTACGAGCAGTACTTC.